One sample yielded the 10 T cell receptor beta chains listed below, sequenced in a study of blood T cell repertoires in COVID-19 (dated by TCRdb to 2019 to 2021). Libraries were built with the immunoSEQ multiplex PCR assay. TCRdb took this table from immuneACCESS and kept in-frame rearrangements with V and J called. Such tables lack part of the clones; where checked against another copy, unresolved V genes explain under half of the gap, and the rest is unexplained. The sample contains some 170,000 clones, approximately 80% of them found a single time. The leading ten clones occupy around 7% of the sample. Sample: peripheral blood. These receptors were obtained from a woman aged 35 to 49 with COVID-19, enrolled during active disease.

The gene calls are TRBV10-2 and TRBJ2-7, with 7 nucleotides matching TRBD1. This CDR3 spans 11 amino acids. The V gene end was trimmed by 6 bases and the J gene end by 6 bases; junction bases not matched to a gene: 2. Germline CDR1 is WSHSY and CDR2 is SAAADI. CDR3 residues: CASRQGSEQYF. CDR3 DNA: TGCGCCAGCAGACAGGGGTCCGAGCAGTACTTC.

This clone has only one observation. The J gene is TRBJ2-1, the V gene TRBV19, with 7 bases matching TRBD2. Trimming cost V 8 bases and J 6 bases; bases outside gene matches: 13. Germline V CDR1 and CDR2: LNHDA, SQIVND (reference sequence). The CDR3 runs to 15 residues. CDR3 in DNA: TGTGCCAGTTCACCCGCCGGACTAGGCGGCAATGAGCAGTTCTTC. Encoded protein: CASSPAGLGGNEQFF.

This clone was found many times. The CDR3, as DNA: TGCGCCAGCTACCTGGGGACTAGCGGGACCACAGATACGCAGTATTTT. It yields the protein CASYLGTSGTTDTQYF. The rearrangement uses TRBV5-1 and TRBJ2-3; 13 bases agree with TRBD2. Germline CDR1 is SGHRS and CDR2 is YFSETQ. Trimming took 7 bases from V and 2 from J; bases not matched to a gene: 7. The CDR3 length is 16 residues. Variable domain in full (rest from reference TRBV5-1 and TRBJ2-3): KAGVTQTPRYLIKTRGQQVTLSCSPISGHRSVSWYQQTPGQGLQFLFEYFSETQRNKGNFPGRFSGRQFSNSRSEMNVSTLELGDSALYLCASYLGTSGTTDTQYFGPGTRLTVL.

The chain couples TRBV5-6 to TRBJ1-1; maybe TRBD1 (6 bases). The CDR3 runs 15 residues. V lost 0 bases and J lost 1, with 10 bases in between. In germline, CDR1 is SGHDT, CDR2 YYEEEE. In nucleotides, the CDR3 is TGTGCCAGCAGCTTGGAATCGGACAGGAACACTGAAGCTTTCTTT. The encoded protein is CASSLESDRNTEAFF.

The V gene is TRBV19, the J gene TRBJ2-3; TRBD2 matches 10 bases. The germline gives CDR1 LNHDA, CDR2 SQIVND (reference sequence). The CDR3 has 14 residues. After removal of 6 bases from V and 4 bases from J, the junction contained 4 bases not matched to a gene. CDR3 loop: CASRLAGPADTQYF. The CDR3 DNA follows: TGTGCCAGTAGACTAGCGGGACCCGCAGATACGCAGTATTTT.

The J gene is TRBJ2-3, the V gene TRBV11-2; 7 positions agree with TRBD2. In germline, CDR1 is SGHAT, CDR2 FQNNGV. V was pared by 4 bases and J by 6 bases, with 4 bases of the junction left unmatched. The CDR3 is made up of 13 amino acids. The CDR3 DNA reads as TGTGCCAGCAGCTGGGGGGGTACCGATACGCAGTATTTT. Translation gives CASSWGGTDTQYF.

The J gene is TRBJ2-7, the V gene TRBV19, with 14 bases identical to TRBD2. The CDR3 has 15 amino acids. After removal of 9 bases from V and 3 bases from J, the junction contained 7 bases not matched to a gene. Per the germline V gene, CDR1 is LNHDA and CDR2 is SQIVND (reference sequence). CDR3 coding DNA: TGTGCCAGCCGAAGAGGGACTAGCGGGAGCTACGAGCAGTACTTC. It codes for CASRRGTSGSYEQYF.

The CDR3 here is CATGTGERAKNIQYF. CDR3 sequence (DNA): TGTGCAACCGGGACAGGGGAGAGAGCCAAAAACATTCAGTACTTC. This sequence joins TRBV27 and TRBJ2-4, with 10 bases lining up with TRBD1. The CDR3 runs to 15 residues. The germline CDR1 and CDR2 sequences are MNHEY and SMNVEV (reference sequence).

The genes are TRBV2 and TRBJ1-5; 9 bases align to TRBD1. Germline CDR1 SNHLY, CDR2 FYNNEI. V trimming: 8 bases; J trimming: 8 bases; junction bases outside the gene matches: 10. The CDR3 is 14 amino acids. The CDR3, as DNA: TGTGCCAGCCAGGGACAGGGAATGGGGAAGCCCCAGCATTTT. It translates to CASQGQGMGKPQHF.

V and J are TRBV6-1 and TRBJ2-7; a possible D gene is TRBD2 (5 bases). This CDR3 comprises 14 residues. Germline V gives CDR1 MNHNS, CDR2 SASEGT. V lost 2 bases to trimming and J lost 6 bases, with 14 bases between them. In DNA, the CDR3 is TGTGCCAGCAGTGAACGGATGGAGGTCGGCGAGCAGTACTTC. It yields the protein CASSERMEVGEQYF.